Below, 5 T cell receptor beta chains from the same sample are listed, as sequenced in a study of blood T cells in healthy people across ages. Through a sample-barcoded 5' primer and a J-beta primer mix, a second PCR was run for roughly 7 to 12 cycles. MiXCR, run by TCRdb on the 5' RACE reads, gives a single entry per CDR3 protein. The table lists over a million distinct CDR3 sequences, approximately 43% of them singletons. The sample taken for sequencing was blood. These receptors were collected from a woman aged 18-29 years in good health.

The chain recombines TRBV4-1 with TRBJ2-3; TRBD2 agrees at 8 bases. V was clipped by 8 bases and J by 3 bases; unmatched bases: 10. CDR3 length: 15 residues. CDR1 is MGHRA, CDR2 YSYEKL, per germline. This chain's CDR3 is CASGSAGGATDTQYF. The CDR3 DNA is TGCGCCAGCGGGAGTGCGGGAGGAGCAACAGATACGCAGTATTTT.

This clonotype was observed a handful of times. V gene TRBV25-1 combines with J gene TRBJ2-3, with D hard to call. This CDR3 comprises 15 residues. Germline assignment: CDR1 MGHDK and CDR2 SYGVNS. Between the trimmed V and J ends, which lost 6 bases and 4 bases, there was a span of 17 bases. CDR3 protein: CASRNRVMDADTQYF. In DNA, the CDR3 is TGTGCCAGCAGAAACCGGGTCATGGACGCAGATACGCAGTATTTT. Based on the CDR3 plus reference TRBV25-1 and TRBJ2-3, the full variable domain is EADIYQTPRYLVIGTGKKITLECSQTMGHDKMYWYQQDPGMELHLIHYSYGVNSTEKGDLSSESTVSRIRTEHFPLTLESARPSHTSQYLCASRNRVMDADTQYFGPGTRLTVL.

V usage is TRBV7-9 and J usage is TRBJ2-5; the D gene could be TRBD1 or TRBD2 (5 bases each). V was shortened by 5 bases and J by 0 bases, with 13 bases between the two germline ends. CDR1 is SEHNR and CDR2 is FQNEAQ in the germline V gene (reference sequence). The CDR3 is 15 amino acids. The CDR3 nucleotides read TGTGCCAGCAGCCCCTCGGGGCAGTACCAAGAGACCCAGTACTTC. It encodes CASSPSGQYQETQYF.

This clonotype has a handful of counts. The V gene is TRBV7-9, the J gene TRBJ2-7; 7 bases agree with TRBD1. The CDR3 runs to 12 residues. CDR1 is SEHNR and CDR2 is FQNEAQ in the germline V gene (reference sequence). V lost 0 bases to trimming and J lost 7 bases; unmatched junction nucleotides: 0. For the CDR3, the DNA is TGTGCCAGCAGCTTAGCGGGACAGGAGCAGTACTTC. It translates to CASSLAGQEQYF.

This clonotype was detected only a few times. The genes are TRBV20-1 and TRBJ1-2; TRBD1 matches 7 bases. The CDR3 spans 14 residues. The junction had 6 bases not matched to a gene; V was cut back by 1 base and J by 4 bases. The V gene's germline CDR1 is DFQATT and CDR2 SNEGSKA (reference sequence). The CDR3 DNA reads TGCAGTGCTAGAGTACAGGGGAGATTCTATGGCTACACCTTC. It yields the protein CSARVQGRFYGYTF.